The 14 T cell receptor beta chains below all came from one sample that was sequenced in a study of CD8 T cells in ankylosing spondylitis. TCRdb re-derived calls from the 5' RACE reads in MiXCR, one entry per CDR3 protein. The sample consists of around 340,000 distinct CDR3 sequences, more than 20% of them appearing once. Specimen: blood, either unsorted or a sorted T cell fraction (not recorded which). The receptors derive from a male donor with ankylosing spondylitis or in good health (not recorded which).

This clonotype occurred a few times. The junction departs from germline at one end; a sequencing error may be responsible. The J gene is TRBJ2-1, the V gene TRBV6-1; 7 bases are a match to TRBD2. The CDR3 is 14 residues long. In germline, CDR1 is MNHNS, CDR2 SASEGT. The CDR3 DNA reads TGTGCCACCAGTACGGGGGGAAGTTACAATGAGCAGTTCTTC. Its translation is CATSTGGSYNEQFF.

The sample holds one count of this clonotype. The CDR3 coding sequence is TGTGCCACCAGCAACGTAGACAAACTGTTTTTT. It translates to CATSNVDKLFF. This chain uses TRBV15 with TRBJ1-4; D ambiguous. The CDR3 length is 11 residues. Germline V gene sequence: CDR1 LNHNV, CDR2 YYDKDF (reference sequence). The ends were cut back, 4 bases at V and 11 bases at J, with 8 bases in the middle.

This chain uses TRBV12-3 or TRBV12-4 with TRBJ2-3; D is tentatively TRBD1 or TRBD2 (5 bases each). Trimming cost V 3 bases and J 2 bases, with 12 bases left between them. This CDR3 comprises 15 residues. CDR3 DNA sequence: TGTGCCAGCAGTTTCGGGGCGCGGACCACAGATACGCAGTATTTT. This encodes CASSFGARTTDTQYF.

In this sample, this clonotype turned up a few times. The chain recombines TRBV5-1 with TRBJ2-7; 9 bases align to TRBD1. This CDR3 is built from 15 residues. V shed 4 bases and J 0 bases; nucleotides not matched to a gene: 5. Germline V gene data show CDR1 as SGHRS and CDR2 as YFSETQ. In DNA form, the CDR3 reads TGCGCCAGCAGCACCGGGACAGGGAGCTCCTACGAGCAGTACTTC. Translated: CASSTGTGSSYEQYF.

This clonotype was detected only a few times. J is TRBJ2-1 and V is TRBV12-3 or TRBV12-4; D unresolved. This CDR3 has 15 residues. The V and J ends lost 1 base and 2 bases respectively, with 9 bases between them. The chain's CDR3 is CASSLGYNTYNEQFF. DNA of the CDR3: TGTGCCAGCAGTTTAGGGTACAATACCTACAATGAGCAGTTCTTC.

This clonotype was found once. The chain links TRBV20-1 to TRBJ2-7, with no clear D. CDR1 is DFQATT, CDR2 SNEGSKA, per germline (reference sequence). Trimming removed 3 bases at V and 0 bases at J, with 9 bases between. The CDR3 is 13 amino acids. The CDR3 reads CSASSDLSYEQYF. In DNA, the CDR3 is TGCAGTGCTAGCTCTGATCTCTCCTACGAGCAGTACTTC.

The chain couples TRBV29-1 to TRBJ1-2; D might be TRBD1 (5 bases). This CDR3 has 13 amino acids. Trimming shortened V by 5 bases and J by 5 bases, and 15 bases separated the two germline ends. Germline CDR1 is SQVTM and CDR2 is ANQGSEA. Written as DNA, the CDR3 is TGCAGCGTTAAGGGACGAGGGGTTTATGGCTACACCTTC. Its protein is CSVKGRGVYGYTF.

This clonotype was found a few times. J is TRBJ1-1 and V is TRBV29-1, with 7 bases fitting TRBD1. CDR3 length: 14 residues. Germline CDR1 reads SQVTM; CDR2 reads ANQGSEA. Losses at the gene ends were 6 bases for V and 4 bases for J; bases not matched to a gene: 11. CDR3 coding DNA: TGCAGCGTGGCCCCGACAGGGAGGGGCACTGAAGCTTTCTTT. Protein: CSVAPTGRGTEAFF.

The chain couples TRBV4-1 to TRBJ2-7; D remains unclear. V shed 0 bases and J shed 3 bases, with 9 bases lying between them. The CDR3 is 14 residues long. Germline CDR1 reads MGHRA; CDR2 reads YSYEKL. This CDR3 is CASSQDPFSYEQYF. Written as DNA, the CDR3 is TGCGCCAGCAGCCAAGATCCGTTCAGCTACGAGCAGTACTTC.

V and J are TRBV19 and TRBJ2-3; 9 bases agree with TRBD1. The CDR3 consists of 15 residues. Germline V gives CDR1 LNHDA, CDR2 SQIVND (reference sequence). The trim removed 3 bases at V and 3 bases at J, leaving 4 bases unmatched. This CDR3 is CASSIGTGRTDTQYF. DNA of the CDR3: TGTGCCAGTAGTATCGGGACAGGGAGGACAGATACGCAGTATTTT.

The rearrangement uses TRBV11-1 and TRBJ2-2; TRBD2 agrees at 13 bases. The CDR3 covers 19 residues. In germline, CDR1 is SGHAT, CDR2 FQDESV (reference sequence). J gave up 1 base and V 5 bases, and 10 bases lay outside the gene matches. The CDR3 DNA reads TGTGCCAGCAGCCCCCGAGTAGGGACTAGCGGGGAGAACACCGGGGAGCTGTTTTTT. It translates to CASSPRVGTSGENTGELFF.

This clonotype was detected a few times. The genes are TRBV9 and TRBJ2-2; 10 nucleotides line up with TRBD2. The germline CDR1 and CDR2 sequences are SGDLS and YYNGEE. There are 17 residues in the CDR3. J was trimmed by 3 bases and V by 4 bases; bases with no gene match: 9. CDR3 region: CASSSGSGGPYTGELFF. In DNA form, the CDR3 reads TGTGCCAGCAGCTCGGGTAGCGGGGGGCCCTACACCGGGGAGCTGTTTTTT.

This chain links TRBV12-3 or TRBV12-4 with TRBJ2-3; 7 bases fit TRBD1. The ends lost 6 bases at V and 5 bases at J; junction bases unmatched: 20. CDR3 length equals 18 residues. In DNA, the CDR3 is TGTGCCAGCAGCCTCGCCGGGACAGCTTTTTGGTCCGAAGATACGCAGTATTTT. Protein: CASSLAGTAFWSEDTQYF.

V usage is TRBV12-3 or TRBV12-4 and J usage is TRBJ2-5; possibly TRBD1 for D (6 bases). The V and J ends lost 3 bases and 4 bases respectively, with 15 bases between them. CDR3 size: 15 residues. The CDR3 is CASSFSSGVIETQYF. CDR3 bases: TGTGCCAGCAGTTTCTCGTCAGGGGTTATAGAGACCCAGTACTTC.